These T cell receptor beta chains were read from a single sample in a study of OX40 agonist ivuxolimab in advanced cancers. Assay used: immunoSEQ multiplex PCR; TCRdb lists only in-frame clones, some missing. The table has roughly 76,000 clones, over 75% seen once. This specimen consisted of CD4+ or CD8+ T cells sorted from blood, obtained in a trial of the OX40 agonist ivuxolimab. These receptors all come from an adult with an advanced solid tumor such as melanoma, head and neck, liver or kidney cancer. Both conserved end residues are part of each CDR3. The D gene is left open where the match is weak. Size is stated for part of the rows, as once, few or many counts, or as a class when the clone is expanded.

V	size	D	J	CDR3	DNA
TRBV27	NA	TRBD1	TRBJ2-3	CASSLQGSTDTQYF	TGTGCCAGCAGCTTACAGGGGAGCACAGATACGCAGTATTTT
TRBV6-1	NA	NA	TRBJ2-7	CASSEGTSYEQYF	TGTGCCAGCAGTGAGGGGACGTCCTACGAGCAGTACTTC
TRBV5-4	NA	NA	TRBJ2-1	CASSLEAAGEQFF	TGTGCCAGCAGCCTCGAAGCCGCTGGGGAGCAGTTCTTC
TRBV5-8	NA	NA	TRBJ1-5	CASSPRSQPQHF	TGTGCCAGCAGCCCCCGCAGTCAGCCCCAGCATTTT
TRBV7-2	NA	TRBD2	TRBJ2-3	CASRRQGLAATDTQYF	TGTGCCAGCAGAAGGCAGGGACTAGCGGCTACAGATACGCAGTATTTT
TRBV9	once	NA	TRBJ2-3	CASSVRTSTDTQYF	TGTGCCAGCAGCGTGAGGACTAGCACAGATACGCAGTATTTT
TRBV19	NA	TRBD1	TRBJ2-7	CASSTRTGEYEQYF	TGTGCCAGTAGTACCCGGACAGGGGAGTACGAGCAGTACTTC
TRBV4-1	NA	TRBD1	TRBJ2-7	CASSWDRSYEQYF	TGCGCCAGCAGCTGGGACAGGTCCTACGAGCAGTACTTC
TRBV4-3	NA	NA	TRBJ1-5	CASSQDGQLNQPQHF	TGCGCCAGCAGCCAAGATGGCCAGCTCAATCAGCCCCAGCATTTT
TRBV4-3	NA	NA	TRBJ1-2	CASSQNPAGGGLRGYGYTF	TGCGCCAGCAGCCAAAATCCTGCTGGGGGGGGTTTGAGGGGTTATGGCTACACCTTC
TRBV7-2	few	TRBD1	TRBJ1-2	CASRSRTGGNYGYTF	TGTGCCAGCAGATCAAGGACAGGGGGTAACTATGGCTACACCTTC
TRBV5-1	NA	TRBD1	TRBJ2-7	CASSPGGEQYF	TGCGCCAGCAGCCCAGGGGGCGAGCAGTACTTC
TRBV5-1	NA	TRBD2	TRBJ2-3	CASSVTSGGTDTQYF	TGCGCCAGCAGCGTGACTAGCGGGGGCACAGATACGCAGTATTTT
TRBV7-2	NA	NA	TRBJ2-2	CASSVGGTGELFF	TGTGCCAGCAGCGTAGGGGGTACCGGGGAGCTGTTTTTT
TRBV7-8	NA	TRBD1	TRBJ2-6	CASRSGTGDGANVLTF	TGTGCCAGCAGATCCGGGACAGGAGACGGGGCCAACGTCCTGACTTTC
TRBV9	NA	NA	TRBJ1-2	CASSVKGDDYGYTF	TGTGCCAGCAGCGTAAAGGGGGACGACTATGGCTACACCTTC
TRBV7-9	NA	NA	TRBJ1-4	CASSSVSYSTTNEKLFF	TGTGCCAGCAGCTCGGTCTCTTACAGCACAACTAATGAAAAACTGTTTTTT
TRBV12-5	once	NA	TRBJ2-2	CASGSVGHTAELFF	TGTGCTAGTGGTTCGGTGGGACATACCGCGGAGCTGTTTTTT
TRBV7-8	NA	NA	TRBJ2-5	CASSSGGPRQETQYF	TGTGCCAGCAGCTCCGGGGGACCCCGCCAAGAGACCCAGTACTTC
TRBV6-5	NA	TRBD2	TRBJ2-1	CASSYPGLAGGEQFF	TGTGCCAGCAGTTACCCGGGACTAGCGGGAGGCGAGCAGTTCTTC
TRBV5-4	NA	TRBD2	TRBJ2-3	CASSLASGGIRTDTQYF	TGTGCCAGCAGCTTGGCTAGCGGGGGGATAAGAACAGATACGCAGTATTTT
TRBV11-2	NA	NA	TRBJ2-7	CASSFPDHYEQYF	TGTGCCAGCAGCTTCCCTGATCACTACGAGCAGTACTTC
TRBV19	NA	NA	TRBJ1-4	CASSTRRIGEKLFF	TGTGCCAGTAGTACCCGGAGAATCGGGGAAAAACTGTTTTTT
TRBV5-1	few	TRBD1	TRBJ1-2	CASRRQGDGYTF	TGCGCCAGCCGCAGACAGGGTGATGGCTACACCTTC
TRBV27	NA	TRBD1	TRBJ2-5	CASSPGQGETQYF	TGTGCCAGCAGTCCCGGACAGGGGGAGACCCAGTACTTC
TRBV5-1	NA	NA	TRBJ1-2	CASSLADRNYGYTF	TGCGCCAGCAGCTTGGCCGACAGGAACTATGGCTACACCTTC
TRBV7-2	few	NA	TRBJ1-2	CASTRDGRSNYGYTF	TGTGCCAGCACAAGGGACGGCCGCTCTAACTATGGCTACACCTTC
TRBV9	NA	TRBD2	TRBJ2-7	CASSVSGTSGYEQYF	TGTGCCAGCAGCGTCTCGGGGACTAGCGGTTACGAGCAGTACTTC
TRBV11-2	once	TRBD2	TRBJ2-1	CASSPGTSGYNEQFF	TGTGCCAGCAGCCCCGGGACTAGCGGGTACAATGAGCAGTTCTTC
TRBV4-1	NA	NA	TRBJ1-2	CASSQEEVNYGYTF	TGCGCCAGCAGCCAAGAAGAGGTCAACTATGGCTACACCTTC
TRBV5-5	NA	TRBD2	TRBJ2-3	CASNQIGGLATDTQYF	TGTGCCAGCAACCAAATAGGGGGACTAGCCACAGATACGCAGTATTTT
TRBV28	once	NA	TRBJ2-7	CASSLPGTYEQYF	TGTGCCAGCAGTTTACCGGGGACCTACGAGCAGTACTTC
TRBV7-6	NA	TRBD2	TRBJ2-1	CASSLEPRGAYNEQFF	TGTGCCAGCAGCTTAGAACCGCGGGGGGCTTACAATGAGCAGTTCTTC
TRBV10-3	NA	TRBD1	TRBJ2-2	CAISDPGGQGNTGELFF	TGTGCCATCAGTGATCCGGGGGGACAGGGGAACACCGGGGAGCTGTTTTTT